This TCR beta chain derives from a study of T cells in Graves' hyperthyroidism and ophthalmopathy. The CDR3 runs to 17 residues. From germline, CDR1 is KGHDR and CDR2 SFDVKD. Diagnoses were made from clinical symptoms, serum measures (thyroxine and TRAb), thyroid ultrasound and orbital computed tomography. RNA transcripts gave rise to amplified TCR beta CDR3 regions. A set of HTBI primers served as the primers for a first-round RT-PCR of the TCR CDR3. TCRdb called the multiplex PCR reads again in MiXCR, with one record for every CDR3 protein. The sample gives hundreds of thousands of distinct CDR3 sequences, roughly 15% of which show up once; 9.5% to 15% is in the top ten. In its sample, this clonotype was seen many times. One end of the junction does not line up with germline, which may come from a read error.

The source material was blood. The chain links TRBV24-1 to TRBJ2-3; D not certain. This sequence was found in a woman between 45 and 60 years old with Graves' ophthalmopathy. The DNA of the CDR3 is TGTGCCACCAGTGATCCCGACACGGCGTTTGGCACATATACGCAGTATTTT. It translates to CATSDPDTAFGTYTQYF.